The following is a TCR beta chain sequence with its context. This sample was included in a study of blood T cell repertoires in COVID-19. This CDR3 is built from 20 residues. The V and J ends lost 6 bases and 0 bases, in that order; junction bases with no gene match: 21. Germline V lookup: CDR1 SGHTA, CDR2 FQGTGA. Authors' analysis steps: Estimated nucleated cell counts came from reference gene primer amplification. Produced via immunoSEQ multiplex PCR; TCRdb's table is partial and in-frame only. The V and J calls and clone size come from that table; D and trimming were worked out from the DNA. The table includes some 57,000 clones, roughly 92% detected once.

This rearrangement joins TRBV7-3 to TRBJ2-3; 7 positions agree with TRBD2. The sequence was obtained from a human donor in a cohort sampled during active COVID-19. Sequences were obtained from peripheral blood. The CDR3 spells CASSPIRQARGVSSTDTQYF. The CDR3 nucleotides read TGTGCCAGCAGTCCGATTCGGCAGGCCCGGGGGGTTAGCAGCACAGATACGCAGTATTTT.